This entry lists 12 T cell receptor beta chains sequenced from one sample in a study of T cell repertoires in cytomegalovirus infection. TCRdb independently ran MiXCR on the reads; one entry per CDR3 protein. The repertoire consists of approximately 220,000 distinct CDR3 sequences, with 35% to 45% occurring once and the leading ten covering more than 50%. These receptors lack a known antigen. The sample in question was CD8+ T cells from cultured PBMCs, obtained from culture after CMV antigen stimulation. Receptors originate from a human donor in good health (CMV status not recorded). Some clones in this sample may be carry-over from other donors' samples.

The chain carries TRBV7-6 and TRBJ2-7; 7 bases map to TRBD2. The germline gives CDR1 SGHVS, CDR2 FNYEAQ. The CDR3 contains 16 residues. V was pared by 5 bases and J by 6 bases, with 16 bases of the junction left unmatched. CDR3 loop: CASSPSTAGSLVEQYF. For the CDR3, the DNA is TGTGCCAGCAGCCCCTCTACAGCGGGGTCCCTGGTCGAGCAGTACTTC.

This chain uses TRBV20-1 with TRBJ2-7, with 8 positions matching TRBD1. Per germline, CDR1 DFQATT and CDR2 SNEGSKA (reference sequence). After removal of 2 bases from V and 3 bases from J, the junction contained 9 bases not matched to a gene. CDR3 length: 15 residues. The CDR3 region has the DNA TGCAGTGCTAGAAACCCCCACAGGGGGTACTACGAGCAGTACTTC. Translating it yields CSARNPHRGYYEQYF.

The rearrangement links TRBV14 to TRBJ2-7, with D tentatively TRBD2 (5 bases). The CDR3 spans 13 residues. The V end lost 3 bases, the J end lost 2 bases, and 8 bases lay between the germline ends. CDR1 is SGHDN, CDR2 FVKESK, per germline. The chain's CDR3 is CASSHAGAYEQYF. CDR3 bases: TGTGCCAGCAGCCATGCCGGGGCCTACGAGCAGTACTTC.

The chain is built from TRBV4-1 and TRBJ2-5; TRBD2 matches 8 bases. Germline CDR1 is MGHRA and CDR2 is YSYEKL. V was clipped by 0 bases and J by 5 bases; unmatched bases: 5. The CDR3 consists of 15 residues. The CDR3 sequence is CASSQDSGVGETQYF. In DNA form, the CDR3 reads TGCGCCAGCAGCCAAGATAGCGGGGTTGGGGAGACCCAGTACTTC.

The sample holds one count of this clonotype. The V and J genes are TRBV11-1 and TRBJ2-2, with 7 bases matching TRBD2. Trimming took 2 bases from V and 2 from J; bases not matched to a gene: 5. Germline CDR1 SGHAT, CDR2 FQDESV (reference sequence). The CDR3 has 16 amino acids. CDR3 amino acids: CASSLRRGSNTGELFF. CDR3 coding DNA: TGTGCCAGCAGCTTAAGGCGGGGGAGTAACACCGGGGAGCTGTTTTTT.

This clonotype turned up a few times. CDR3 loop: CASSRYVYTNTNTGELFF. CDR3 bases: TGTGCCAGCAGCCGCTACGTATATACCAACACGAACACCGGGGAGCTGTTTTTT. The chain has TRBV7-6 and TRBJ2-2; D gene ambiguous. CDR3 length equals 18 residues. With 5 bases removed from V and 0 bases from J, the gap between germline ends came to 19 bases. Germline-derived CDR1 and CDR2 are SGHVS and FNYEAQ.

The table lists this clonotype with a count of one. J is TRBJ2-7 and V is TRBV27; 8 nucleotides match TRBD1. The V gene end was trimmed by 4 bases and the J gene end by 3 bases; junction bases not matched to a gene: 2. The CDR3 runs 13 residues. Per the germline V gene, CDR1 is MNHEY and CDR2 is SMNVEV (reference sequence). The chain's CDR3 is CASSWGQDYEQYF. CDR3 in DNA: TGTGCCAGCAGTTGGGGACAGGACTACGAGCAGTACTTC.

This clonotype was recorded at least ten times. CDR3 DNA: TGTGCCAGCAGCCCGCTGACTAGCACCGGGGAGCTGTTTTTT. Amino acids: CASSPLTSTGELFF. This chain connects TRBV5-5 to TRBJ2-2; the D gene is possibly TRBD2 (6 bases). There are 14 residues in the CDR3. Germline loops: CDR1 SGHKS, CDR2 YYEKEE (reference sequence). V was shortened by 4 bases and J by 4 bases, with 11 bases between the two germline ends.

The chain is built from TRBV7-7 and TRBJ2-5, with D possibly being TRBD2 (5 bases). This CDR3 has 15 amino acids. CDR1 is SSHAT and CDR2 is FNYEAQ in the germline V gene (reference sequence). The V gene lost 5 bases and the J gene lost 4 bases, with 17 bases spanning the gap. The CDR3 spells CASSPSAGTRETQYF. Written as DNA, the CDR3 is TGTGCCAGCAGCCCTTCGGCGGGCACCCGAGAGACCCAGTACTTC.

This clonotype was found a few times. This chain links TRBV29-1 with TRBJ2-2, with D possibly matching TRBD2 (5 bases). V was pared by 5 bases and J by 1 base, with 8 bases between. The CDR3 covers 13 residues. Germline CDR1 is SQVTM and CDR2 is ANQGSEA. CDR3 amino acids: CSVWERNTGELFF. CDR3 bases: TGCAGCGTTTGGGAGCGGAACACCGGGGAGCTGTTTTTT.

The chain couples TRBV12-5 to TRBJ1-1; D is uncertain. CDR1 LGHNT and CDR2 FRNRAP come from the germline V gene. V lost 5 bases and J 1 base, leaving 8 bases between the germline ends. The CDR3 runs 13 residues. CDR3 residues: CASGASGNTEAFF. The CDR3 nucleotides read TGTGCTAGTGGTGCGTCTGGGAACACTGAAGCTTTCTTT.

This clonotype was counted many times. The chain joins TRBV7-8 to TRBJ2-1; 12 nucleotides agree with TRBD2. The CDR3 covers 16 residues. CDR1 is SGHVS and CDR2 is FQNEAQ in the germline V gene. Trimming removed 3 bases from V and 4 bases from J; junction bases left unmatched: 4. CDR3 region: CASSLTSGRGYNEQFF. The CDR3 DNA is TGTGCCAGCAGCTTGACTAGCGGGAGAGGATACAATGAGCAGTTCTTC.